The rows below give T cell receptor beta chains drawn from one sample of a study of T cells in localized non-small cell lung cancer. Profiled with immunoSEQ multiplex PCR; TCRdb holds only in-frame clones, not every one. Altogether 40,000 to 55,000 clones are present, around 81% being singletons, with the ten largest covering about 4%. The sample here was PBMCs, taken before any cancer treatment. Receptors were obtained from a woman aged 40-69 years with stage II lung adenocarcinoma. Each CDR3 is given with its conserved first and last residue. A D gene is named only where the DNA matches it firmly. Part of the rows lack a size; the others show once, few, many or a class for expanded clones.

v_call	d_call	clone_size	j_call	cdr3_nt	cdr3_aa
TRBV29-1	NA	NA	TRBJ1-2	NA	CSVEDLGVATPSVRARGYTF
TRBV5-8	NA	NA	TRBJ1-1	TGTGCCAGCTGCTCCGGGACTCTCCTTCGGTATACTGAAGCTTTCTTT	CASCSGTLLRYTEAFF
TRBV2	NA	NA	TRBJ2-7	TGTGCCAGCACCCCGGGTTACGAGCAGTACTTC	CASTPGYEQYF
TRBV13	TRBD1	NA	TRBJ2-7	TGTGCCAGCAGCTTTTCTACAGGGGGCGAGCAGTACTTC	CASSFSTGGEQYF
TRBV7-7	TRBD1	NA	TRBJ2-2	TGCGCTTCCGGGACAGGGCAGTTCCTAGGGGAGCTGTTTTTT	CASGTGQFLGELFF
TRBV27	NA	NA	TRBJ1-5	TGTGCCAGCAGCTTCGGGACACAGAATCAGCCCCAGCATTTT	CASSFGTQNQPQHF
TRBV2	NA	few	TRBJ1-2	TGTGCCAGCAACCTGGATGGCTATGGCTACACCTTC	CASNLDGYGYTF
TRBV9	NA	NA	TRBJ1-5	TGTGCCAGCAGCGTCGGCCAAAATCAGCCCCAGCATTTT	CASSVGQNQPQHF
TRBV28	TRBD1	NA	TRBJ2-7	TGTGCCAGCAGTACGAGGACAGGGGGCAAGCACGAGCAGTACTTC	CASSTRTGGKHEQYF
TRBV27	TRBD2	NA	TRBJ2-3	TGTGCCAGCAGTTCCTACCCAAGACTAGCGGGGGGCACCACAGATACGCAGTATTTT	CASSSYPRLAGGTTDTQYF
TRBV28	NA	NA	TRBJ1-1	TGTGCCATCCGTCGAAGTGGGGGCCCGAACACTGAAGCTTTCTTT	CAIRRSGGPNTEAFF
TRBV10-3	TRBD1	NA	TRBJ1-5	TGTGCCATCAGTGAACAACAGGGGGGAATCGGTCAGCCCCAGCATTTT	CAISEQQGGIGQPQHF
TRBV15	NA	NA	TRBJ2-1	TGTGCCACCAGCATGGCCCTCTACAATGAGCAGTTCTTC	CATSMALYNEQFF
TRBV19	NA	NA	TRBJ1-4	TGTGCCAGAAACGGACAGCGGGATCCCCTAACTGCAACTAATGAAAAACTGTTTTTT	CARNGQRDPLTATNEKLFF
TRBV6-1	NA	NA	TRBJ1-2	TGTGCCAGCGGATGGAACTATGGCTACACCTTC	CASGWNYGYTF
TRBV5-4	TRBD1	once	TRBJ2-2	TGTGCCAGCAGCTCCAGGGGGACCGGGGAGCTGTTTTTT	CASSSRGTGELFF
TRBV29-1	NA	NA	TRBJ2-7	TGCAGCGTTGACCGACCCGGTTCCTACGAGCAGTACTTC	CSVDRPGSYEQYF
TRBV7-2	NA	NA	TRBJ1-2	TGCGCCAGCAGCCGAGGGACCCTAGACAGTCCCTCCTATGGCTACACCTTC	CASSRGTLDSPSYGYTF
TRBV7-3	NA	NA	TRBJ2-7	TGTGCCAGCAGCTTAGGCCGGATTTCCTACGAGCAGTACTTC	CASSLGRISYEQYF
TRBV15	NA	NA	TRBJ2-7	TGTGCCACCAGCAGAGGGGGACAATCCTACGAGCAGTACTTC	CATSRGGQSYEQYF
TRBV29-1	NA	NA	TRBJ2-2	TGCAGCGTTGAGTGGGCCGGGGAGCTGTTTTTT	CSVEWAGELFF
TRBV5-4	NA	NA	TRBJ2-5	TGTGCCAGCAGCCCTAGCGTCCCCCCGAACCAAGAGACCCAGTACTTC	CASSPSVPPNQETQYF
TRBV7-2	TRBD1	NA	TRBJ1-2	TGTGCCAGCAGCTCCCCGTCACTAAGGCGGGGGACAGCTAACTATGGCTACACCTTC	CASSSPSLRRGTANYGYTF
TRBV9	NA	NA	TRBJ2-3	TGTGCCAGCAGCGTAACCCTCGGGGATACGCAGTATTTT	CASSVTLGDTQYF
TRBV11-2	NA	NA	TRBJ2-5	TGTGCCAGCAGCGCAGGACAGAAAGAGACCCAGTACTTC	CASSAGQKETQYF
TRBV29-1	TRBD2	NA	TRBJ2-1	TGCAGCGTTGAAGGACTAGCGGGGGGGCATTCCTCCTACAATGAGCAGTTCTTC	CSVEGLAGGHSSYNEQFF
TRBV19	NA	NA	TRBJ1-1	TGTGCCAGTAGTATGAGGTCCCCCCTAATGAACACTGAAGCTTTCTTT	CASSMRSPLMNTEAFF
TRBV5-1	NA	NA	TRBJ2-1	TGCGCCAGCAGCATTACAGGGTCCTCCTACAATGAGCAGTTCTTC	CASSITGSSYNEQFF
TRBV7-9	NA	few	TRBJ1-6	TGTGCCGCGGCGGTCGACATCCTTCGACAATCACCCCTCCACTTT	CAAAVDILRQSPLHF
TRBV27	NA	NA	TRBJ1-6	TGTGCCAGCAGTTTAAGGGACGGGCCACTAGGATCACCCCTCCACTTT	CASSLRDGPLGSPLHF
TRBV15	NA	few	TRBJ1-5	TGTGCCACCAGCAGAGATCGTACCTATAGCAATCAGCCCCAGCATTTT	CATSRDRTYSNQPQHF
TRBV7-2	TRBD1	NA	TRBJ1-6	TGTGCCAGCAGTCCCCGGGTCGACAGGGGGTCACCCCTCCACTTT	CASSPRVDRGSPLHF
TRBV2	TRBD1	NA	TRBJ2-7	TGTGCCAGCGGGTGGGACAGTTCCTACGAGCAGTACTTC	CASGWDSSYEQYF
TRBV18	TRBD2	NA	TRBJ2-5	TGTGCCAGCTCACCACCCACTAGCGGGGGGCAAGAGACCCAGTACTTC	CASSPPTSGGQETQYF
TRBV5-4	TRBD2	medium-sized	TRBJ2-3	TGTGCCAGCAGACTAACCGGGACTAGCGGGGGGGCAGACCTAGATACGCAGTATTTT	CASRLTGTSGGADLDTQYF
TRBV4-3	NA	NA	TRBJ2-2	TGCGCCAGCCGCCTTTCCTCAGCCACCGGGGAGCTGTTTTTT	CASRLSSATGELFF
TRBV6-5	TRBD1	NA	TRBJ1-2	TGTGCCAGCAGGACAGGGGGCTTATACTATGGCTACACCTTC	CASRTGGLYYGYTF
TRBV6-5	NA	NA	TRBJ2-5	TGTGCCAGCAGTTTTGGCCTCCAAGAGACCCAGTACTTC	CASSFGLQETQYF
TRBV2	NA	NA	TRBJ1-5	TGTGCCAGCAGACGTAGGGGGGGGGCAGGCAATCAGCCCCAGCATTTT	CASRRRGGAGNQPQHF
TRBV4-3	TRBD2	NA	TRBJ2-1	TGCGCCAGCAGCCAAGGAGGCGGGGGACTCCCCTACAATGAGCAGTTCTTC	CASSQGGGGLPYNEQFF
TRBV4-3	NA	NA	TRBJ2-3	TGCGCCAGCAGCCAAGAGTATGGGAGTGCCACAGATACGCAGTATTTT	CASSQEYGSATDTQYF
TRBV7-9	TRBD1	NA	TRBJ1-1	TGTGCCAGCAGCCATACAGGGGGCGCCTTGAACACTGAAGCTTTCTTT	CASSHTGGALNTEAFF
TRBV7-8	NA	NA	TRBJ2-1	TGTGCCAGCAGCTTAAGACAGGAAGGCTACAATGAGCAGTTCTTC	CASSLRQEGYNEQFF
TRBV18	TRBD1	NA	TRBJ2-7	TGTGCCACCCGGGGACAGGTAGGCGACGAGCAGTACTTC	CATRGQVGDEQYF
TRBV6-1	TRBD1	NA	TRBJ2-2	TGTGCCAGCAGTGAGAGACCGGGACAGGGGGCGGTAACCGGGGAGCTGTTTTTT	CASSERPGQGAVTGELFF
TRBV11-2	TRBD1	NA	TRBJ2-7	TGTGCCAGCAGCTGGCCTTCGACAGGGGGCGAGCAGTACTTC	CASSWPSTGGEQYF
TRBV18	NA	NA	TRBJ1-1	TGTGCCAGCTCACCAGGCCGCCAGTTAGCGATGAACACTGAAGCTTTCTTT	CASSPGRQLAMNTEAFF
TRBV2	TRBD2	NA	TRBJ2-3	TGTGCCAGCAGTCGGGACTACCGAAGTACAGATACGCAGTATTTT	CASSRDYRSTDTQYF
TRBV7-9	NA	few	TRBJ1-2	TGTGCCAGCAGCCTCGGGGACGGACTCTATGGCTACACCTTC	CASSLGDGLYGYTF
TRBV4-3	NA	NA	TRBJ2-3	TGCGCCAGCAGCCAAGATTTCCCAGGGGGCGGGAGAACAGATACGCAGTATTTT	CASSQDFPGGGRTDTQYF